Listed below are T cell receptor beta chains from one sample, sequenced in a study of spatial heterogeneity in lung cancer. TCRdb redid the calling of the 5' RACE reads with MiXCR, one entry per CDR3 protein. The data hold some 100,000 distinct CDR3 sequences, with about 12% observed a single time. The material was PBMCs, obtained at surgery. These receptor sequences come from a male donor with early-stage non-small cell lung cancer. Both conserved end residues are part of each CDR3. Each record gives: D gene, J gene, V gene, clone size, CDR3 protein, CDR3 DNA. D genes are given only for firm matches. Size is stated for part of the rows, as once, few or many counts, or as a class when the clone is expanded.

D gene: TRBD2
J gene: TRBJ2-6
V gene: TRBV9
clone size: few
CDR3 protein: CASSTSGGTGANVLTF
CDR3 DNA: TGTGCCAGCAGCACCAGCGGGGGGACTGGGGCCAACGTCCTGACTTTC

D gene: -
J gene: TRBJ1-4
V gene: TRBV20-1
clone size: few
CDR3 protein: CSARDASRGGKLFF
CDR3 DNA: TGCAGTGCTAGAGATGCGAGTCGGGGTGGAAAACTGTTTTTT

D gene: TRBD1
J gene: TRBJ1-1
V gene: TRBV12-3/TRBV12-4
clone size: -
CDR3 protein: CASSSGTGGIRNTEAFF
CDR3 DNA: TGTGCCAGCAGTTCGGGGACAGGGGGCATCCGGAACACTGAAGCTTTCTTT

D gene: TRBD1
J gene: TRBJ1-3
V gene: TRBV7-2
clone size: -
CDR3 protein: CATGQGRNTIYF
CDR3 DNA: TGTGCCACGGGACAGGGGAGAAACACCATATATTTT

D gene: -
J gene: TRBJ2-1
V gene: TRBV24-1
clone size: -
CDR3 protein: CATSDLQGGDLGEQFF
CDR3 DNA: TGTGCCACCAGTGATTTACAGGGTGGGGATTTAGGCGAGCAGTTCTTC

D gene: TRBD1
J gene: TRBJ2-7
V gene: TRBV6-6
clone size: many
CDR3 protein: CASSNTGEKYF
CDR3 DNA: TGTGCCAGCAGTAACACAGGGGAGAAGTACTTC

D gene: TRBD2
J gene: TRBJ2-7
V gene: TRBV27
clone size: -
CDR3 protein: CASKGTSGSIFHEQYF
CDR3 DNA: TGTGCCAGCAAAGGGACTAGCGGGAGTATATTCCACGAGCAGTACTTC

D gene: -
J gene: TRBJ2-4
V gene: TRBV6-1
clone size: few
CDR3 protein: CASSFATFAGAKNIQYF
CDR3 DNA: TGTGCCAGCAGTTTCGCCACGTTCGCGGGGGCCAAAAACATTCAGTACTTC

D gene: TRBD1
J gene: TRBJ2-6
V gene: TRBV10-3
clone size: -
CDR3 protein: CAISDNRGTGANVLTF
CDR3 DNA: TGTGCCATCAGTGATAACAGGGGAACTGGGGCCAACGTCCTGACTTTC

D gene: -
J gene: TRBJ1-2
V gene: TRBV6-2/TRBV6-3
clone size: -
CDR3 protein: CASSYSTRGYTF
CDR3 DNA: TGTGCCAGCAGTTACTCGACGCGTGGCTACACCTTC

D gene: -
J gene: TRBJ2-3
V gene: TRBV7-3
clone size: -
CDR3 protein: CASSLQSSSTDTQYF
CDR3 DNA: TGTGCCAGCAGCTTACAAAGCTCTAGCACAGATACGCAGTATTTT

D gene: -
J gene: TRBJ2-1
V gene: TRBV4-2
clone size: -
CDR3 protein: CASSLGPRDSAEQFF
CDR3 DNA: TGTGCCAGCAGCCTTGGTCCCCGGGACTCCGCTGAGCAGTTCTTC

D gene: TRBD1
J gene: TRBJ2-7
V gene: TRBV5-4
clone size: -
CDR3 protein: CASSFETGDEQYF
CDR3 DNA: TGTGCCAGCAGCTTTGAGACAGGGGACGAGCAGTACTTC

D gene: -
J gene: TRBJ1-6
V gene: TRBV2
clone size: many
CDR3 protein: CASSEAHSRSPLHF
CDR3 DNA: TGTGCCAGCAGTGAAGCTCACTCGAGGTCACCCCTCCACTTT

D gene: TRBD2
J gene: TRBJ2-3
V gene: TRBV7-2
clone size: medium-sized
CDR3 protein: CASRDRTSGEQYF
CDR3 DNA: TGTGCCAGCAGGGATAGGACTAGCGGGGAGCAGTATTTT

D gene: -
J gene: TRBJ2-3
V gene: TRBV4-3
clone size: -
CDR3 protein: CASSQDLRERDTQYF
CDR3 DNA: TGCGCCAGCAGCCAAGATCTCAGGGAAAGAGATACGCAGTATTTT

D gene: -
J gene: TRBJ1-1
V gene: TRBV6-2/TRBV6-3
clone size: many
CDR3 protein: CASSGDANKAFF
CDR3 DNA: TGTGCCAGCAGCGGGGACGCGAACAAAGCTTTCTTT

D gene: -
J gene: TRBJ2-7
V gene: TRBV6-1
clone size: -
CDR3 protein: CASSEVQGPQEQYF
CDR3 DNA: TGTGCCAGCAGTGAAGTACAAGGGCCCCAGGAGCAGTACTTC

D gene: -
J gene: TRBJ2-7
V gene: TRBV7-2
clone size: few
CDR3 protein: CASSLGTGKYEQYF
CDR3 DNA: TGTGCCAGCAGCTTAGGGACCGGGAAATACGAGCAGTACTTC

D gene: TRBD2
J gene: TRBJ2-6
V gene: TRBV28
clone size: few
CDR3 protein: CASSPPPRVAGISGANVLTF
CDR3 DNA: TGTGCCAGCAGTCCTCCACCCCGGGTAGCGGGTATCTCTGGGGCCAACGTCCTGACTTTC

D gene: -
J gene: TRBJ2-3
V gene: TRBV7-8
clone size: few
CDR3 protein: CASSLGATTDTQYF
CDR3 DNA: TGTGCCAGCAGCTTAGGGGCCACCACAGATACGCAGTATTTT

D gene: -
J gene: TRBJ2-2
V gene: TRBV12-3/TRBV12-4
clone size: few
CDR3 protein: CASSLVTSNTGELFF
CDR3 DNA: TGTGCCAGCAGTTTAGTTACTAGTAACACCGGGGAGCTGTTTTTT

D gene: -
J gene: TRBJ2-6
V gene: TRBV6-5
clone size: many
CDR3 protein: CASSGLSGANVLTF
CDR3 DNA: TGTGCCAGCAGTGGTCTCTCTGGGGCCAACGTCCTGACTTTC

D gene: TRBD2
J gene: TRBJ2-5
V gene: TRBV5-1
clone size: many
CDR3 protein: CASSAAGTSGSETQYF
CDR3 DNA: TGCGCCAGCAGCGCAGCCGGGACTAGCGGGAGCGAGACCCAGTACTTC

D gene: TRBD2
J gene: TRBJ2-1
V gene: TRBV4-2
clone size: few
CDR3 protein: CASSDTGTSVYNEQFF
CDR3 DNA: TGTGCCAGCAGTGATACCGGGACTAGCGTATACAATGAGCAGTTCTTC

D gene: -
J gene: TRBJ1-2
V gene: TRBV28
clone size: -
CDR3 protein: CASSLGLNYGYTF
CDR3 DNA: TGTGCCAGCAGTTTAGGGCTGAACTATGGCTACACCTTC

D gene: TRBD1
J gene: TRBJ2-3
V gene: TRBV29-1
clone size: few
CDR3 protein: CSVGVGTGSGTQYF
CDR3 DNA: TGCAGCGTTGGTGTTGGGACAGGCTCTGGTACGCAGTATTTT

D gene: -
J gene: TRBJ2-5
V gene: TRBV23-1
clone size: -
CDR3 protein: CASRPGTQYF
CDR3 DNA: TGCGCCAGCAGACCTGGGACCCAGTACTTC

D gene: -
J gene: TRBJ1-6
V gene: TRBV4-3
clone size: few
CDR3 protein: CASSGRTHNSPLHF
CDR3 DNA: TGCGCCAGCAGCGGCAGAACGCATAATTCACCCCTCCACTTT

D gene: -
J gene: TRBJ1-4
V gene: TRBV28
clone size: few
CDR3 protein: CASSLRQGTLNEKLFF
CDR3 DNA: TGTGCCAGCAGTTTACGTCAGGGCACACTTAATGAAAAACTGTTTTTT